This T cell receptor (beta chain) was retrieved from a study of T-cell memory formation after mild COVID-19. In TCRdb, the 5' RACE reads were re-called with MiXCR into one record per CDR3 protein. The profile shows roughly 560,000 distinct CDR3 sequences, around 21% of them singletons. This clonotype turned up a few times. CDR3 size: 14 residues. Trimming took off 1 base at V and 6 bases at J, with 10 bases between the two ends. CDR1 is SEHNR and CDR2 is FQNEAQ in the germline V gene (reference sequence). The chain joins TRBV7-9 to TRBJ1-5; tentatively, D is TRBD1 (5 bases). The clonotype originates from an adult woman who had mild COVID-19 (a few samples of this study predate the infection). Cell type and time point are not known. The sample comprised PBMCs or a T cell subset sorted from them (not recorded which). The CDR3 here is CASSLGDVSQPQHF. As DNA, the CDR3 is TGTGCCAGCAGCTTAGGGGACGTATCTCAGCCCCAGCATTTT.